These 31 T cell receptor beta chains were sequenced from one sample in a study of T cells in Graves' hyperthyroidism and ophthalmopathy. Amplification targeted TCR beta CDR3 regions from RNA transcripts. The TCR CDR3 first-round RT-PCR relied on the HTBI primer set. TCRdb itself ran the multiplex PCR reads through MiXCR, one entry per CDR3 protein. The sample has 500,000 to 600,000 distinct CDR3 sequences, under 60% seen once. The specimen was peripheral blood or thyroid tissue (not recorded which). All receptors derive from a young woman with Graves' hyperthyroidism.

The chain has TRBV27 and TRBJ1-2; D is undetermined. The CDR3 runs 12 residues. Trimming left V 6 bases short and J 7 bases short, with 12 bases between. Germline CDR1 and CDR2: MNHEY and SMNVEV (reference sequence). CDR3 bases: TGTGCCAGCAGCGGCGAGAGCTGTGGCTACACCTTC. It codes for CASSGESCGYTF.

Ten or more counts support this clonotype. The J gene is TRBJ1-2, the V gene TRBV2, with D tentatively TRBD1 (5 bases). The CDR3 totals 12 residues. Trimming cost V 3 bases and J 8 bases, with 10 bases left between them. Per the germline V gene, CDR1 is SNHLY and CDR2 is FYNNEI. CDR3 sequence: CASSDQGWGYTF. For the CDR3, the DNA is TGTGCCAGCAGTGACCAGGGCTGGGGCTACACCTTC.

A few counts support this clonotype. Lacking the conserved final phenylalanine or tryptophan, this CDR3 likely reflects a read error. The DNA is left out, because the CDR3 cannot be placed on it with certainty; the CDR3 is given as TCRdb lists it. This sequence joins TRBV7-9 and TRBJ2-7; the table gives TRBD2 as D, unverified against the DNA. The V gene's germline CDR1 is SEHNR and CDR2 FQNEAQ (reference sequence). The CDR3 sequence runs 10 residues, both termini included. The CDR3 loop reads CASSLFGGTS.

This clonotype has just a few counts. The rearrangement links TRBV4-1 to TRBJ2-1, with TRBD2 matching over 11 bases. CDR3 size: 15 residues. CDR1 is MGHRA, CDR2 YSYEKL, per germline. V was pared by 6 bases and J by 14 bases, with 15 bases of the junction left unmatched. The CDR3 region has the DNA TGCGCCAGCAGAGACGGGACTAGCGGTTCTCCCGGGGAGTTCTTC. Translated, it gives CASRDGTSGSPGEFF.

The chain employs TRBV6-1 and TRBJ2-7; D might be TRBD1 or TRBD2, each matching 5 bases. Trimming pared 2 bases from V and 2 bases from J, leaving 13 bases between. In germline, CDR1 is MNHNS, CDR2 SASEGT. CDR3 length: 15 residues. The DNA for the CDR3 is TGTGCCAGCAGTGAATGGACGGGGACCGCCTACGAGCAGTACTTC. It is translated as CASSEWTGTAYEQYF.

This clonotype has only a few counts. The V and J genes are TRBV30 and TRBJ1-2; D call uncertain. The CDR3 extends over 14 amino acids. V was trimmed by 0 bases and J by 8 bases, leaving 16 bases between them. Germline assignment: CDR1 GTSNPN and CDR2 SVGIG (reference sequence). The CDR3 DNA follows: TGTGCCTGGAGTGTAGGCCCTCGGATTTGGGGCTACACCTTC. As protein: CAWSVGPRIWGYTF.

The chain's CDR3 is CASSVGTSGNTIYF. The CDR3 DNA sequence: TGTGCCAGCAGCGTAGGGACCTCTGGAAACACCATATATTTT. The chain links TRBV9 to TRBJ1-3; the D is unclear. Germline assignment: CDR1 SGDLS and CDR2 YYNGEE. V lost 0 bases to trimming and J lost 0 bases, with 4 bases between them. CDR3 size: 14 residues.

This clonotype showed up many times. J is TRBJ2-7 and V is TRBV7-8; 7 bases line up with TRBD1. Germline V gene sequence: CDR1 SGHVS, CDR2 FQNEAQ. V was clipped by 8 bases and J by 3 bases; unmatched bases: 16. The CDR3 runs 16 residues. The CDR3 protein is CASSASRWDSHYEQYF. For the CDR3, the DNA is TGTGCCAGCTCAGCGTCTAGATGGGACAGCCACTACGAGCAGTACTTC.

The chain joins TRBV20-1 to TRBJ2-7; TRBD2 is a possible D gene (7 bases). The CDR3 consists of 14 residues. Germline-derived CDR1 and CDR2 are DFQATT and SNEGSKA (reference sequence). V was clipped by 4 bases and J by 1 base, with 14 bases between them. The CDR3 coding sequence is TGCAGTGCTAAGGGGGGGATGGGGTCCTACGAGCAGTACTTC. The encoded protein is CSAKGGMGSYEQYF.

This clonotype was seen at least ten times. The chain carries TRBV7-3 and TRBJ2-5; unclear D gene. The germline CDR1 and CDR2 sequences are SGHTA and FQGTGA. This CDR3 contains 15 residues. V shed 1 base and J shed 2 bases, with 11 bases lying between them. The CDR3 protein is CASSLMGSDQETQYF. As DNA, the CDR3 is TGTGCCAGCAGCTTAATGGGGTCAGATCAAGAGACCCAGTACTTC.

The CDR3 here is CASRDRQAGRSPLHF. CDR3 DNA sequence: TGTGCCAGCAGAGATCGTCAAGCAGGGCGTTCACCCCTCCACTTT. This chain joins TRBV2 and TRBJ1-6; D is possibly TRBD1 (5 bases). CDR1 and CDR2 (germline): SNHLY, FYNNEI. The CDR3 contains 15 residues. V lost 6 bases and J lost 9, with 18 bases in between.

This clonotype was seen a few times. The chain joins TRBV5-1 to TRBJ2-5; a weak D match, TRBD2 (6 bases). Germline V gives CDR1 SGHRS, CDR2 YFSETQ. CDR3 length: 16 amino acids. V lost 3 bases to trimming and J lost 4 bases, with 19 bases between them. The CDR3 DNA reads TGCGCCAGCAGCTGGGCACGGGGAGGCGGAGGAGAGACCCAGTACTTC. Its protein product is CASSWARGGGGETQYF.

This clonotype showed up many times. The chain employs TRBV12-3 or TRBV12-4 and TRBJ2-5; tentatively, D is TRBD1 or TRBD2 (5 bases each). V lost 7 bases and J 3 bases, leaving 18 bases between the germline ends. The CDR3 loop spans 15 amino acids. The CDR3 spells CASNLGTAAKETQYF. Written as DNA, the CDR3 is TGTGCCAGCAACCTGGGGACGGCCGCTAAAGAGACCCAGTACTTC.

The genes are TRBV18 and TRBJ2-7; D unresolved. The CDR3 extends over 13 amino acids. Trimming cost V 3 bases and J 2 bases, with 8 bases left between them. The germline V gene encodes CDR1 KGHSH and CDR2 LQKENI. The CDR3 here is CASSPTPTYEQYF. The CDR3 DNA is TGTGCCAGCTCACCTACACCAACCTACGAGCAGTACTTC.

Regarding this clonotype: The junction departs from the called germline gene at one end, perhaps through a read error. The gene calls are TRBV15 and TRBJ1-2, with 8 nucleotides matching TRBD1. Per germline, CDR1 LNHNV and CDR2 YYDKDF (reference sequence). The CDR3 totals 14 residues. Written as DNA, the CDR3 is TGTGCCACCAGCAGAGACAGGGGGCAGGATGGCTACAACTTC. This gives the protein CATSRDRGQDGYNF.

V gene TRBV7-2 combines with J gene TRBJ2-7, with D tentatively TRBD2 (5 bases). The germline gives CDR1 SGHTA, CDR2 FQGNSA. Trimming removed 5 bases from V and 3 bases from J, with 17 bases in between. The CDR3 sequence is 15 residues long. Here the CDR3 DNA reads TGTGCCAGCAGCCCCCTTAGCGTTAGCAGCTACGAGCAGTACTTC. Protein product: CASSPLSVSSYEQYF.

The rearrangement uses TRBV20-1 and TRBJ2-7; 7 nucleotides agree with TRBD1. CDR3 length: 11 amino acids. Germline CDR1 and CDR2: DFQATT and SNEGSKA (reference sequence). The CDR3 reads CSKDRWDEQYF. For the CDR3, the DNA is TGCTCCAAGGACAGGTGGGACGAGCAGTACTTC.

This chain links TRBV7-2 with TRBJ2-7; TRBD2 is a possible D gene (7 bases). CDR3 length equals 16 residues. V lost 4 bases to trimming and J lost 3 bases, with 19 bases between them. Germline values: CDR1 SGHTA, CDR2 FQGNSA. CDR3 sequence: CASSSYGGGGDYEQYF. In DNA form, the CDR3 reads TGTGCCAGCAGCTCGTACGGCGGGGGCGGGGACTACGAGCAGTACTTC. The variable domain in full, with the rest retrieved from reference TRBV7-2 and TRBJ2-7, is GAGVSQSPSNKVTEKGKDVELRCDPISGHTALYWYRQSLGQGLEFLIYFQGNSAPDKSGLPSDRFSAERTGGSVSTLTIQRTQQEDSAVYLCASSSYGGGGDYEQYFGPGTRLTVT.

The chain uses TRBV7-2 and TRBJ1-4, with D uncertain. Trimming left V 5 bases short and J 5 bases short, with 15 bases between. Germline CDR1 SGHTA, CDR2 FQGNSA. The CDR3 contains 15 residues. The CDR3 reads CASSGAQNLNEKLFF. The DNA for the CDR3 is TGTGCCAGCAGCGGCGCGCAGAACCTGAATGAAAAACTGTTTTTT.

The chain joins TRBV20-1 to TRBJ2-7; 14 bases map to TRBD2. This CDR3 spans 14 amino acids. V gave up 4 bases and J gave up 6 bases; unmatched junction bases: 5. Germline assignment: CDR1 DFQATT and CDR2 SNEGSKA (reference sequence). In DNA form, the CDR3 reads TGCAGTGCTACAGGACTAGCGGGAGGTGCCGAGCAGTACTTC. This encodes CSATGLAGGAEQYF.

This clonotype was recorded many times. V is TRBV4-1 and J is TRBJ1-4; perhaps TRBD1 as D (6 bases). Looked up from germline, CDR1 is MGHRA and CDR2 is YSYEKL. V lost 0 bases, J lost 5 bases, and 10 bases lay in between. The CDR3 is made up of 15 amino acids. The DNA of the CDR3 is TGCGCCAGCAGCCAAGATAGGACAGCAAATGAAAAACTGTTTTTT. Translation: CASSQDRTANEKLFF.

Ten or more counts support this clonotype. The DNA for the CDR3 is TGTGCCAGCAGCTTTTCGGCTAGCGGATCCTACGAGCAGTACTTC. This codes for CASSFSASGSYEQYF. The genes are TRBV7-9 and TRBJ2-7; 7 positions agree with TRBD2. The CDR3 is 15 residues long. The germline gives CDR1 SEHNR, CDR2 FQNEAQ (reference sequence). V shed 3 bases and J 1 base; nucleotides not matched to a gene: 6. The variable domain in full, completed from reference TRBV7-9 and TRBJ2-7, reads DTGVSQNPRHKITKRGQNVTFRCDPISEHNRLYWYRQTLGQGPEFLTYFQNEAQLEKSRLLSDRFSAERPKGSFSTLEIQRTEQGDSAMYLCASSFSASGSYEQYFGPGTRLTVT.

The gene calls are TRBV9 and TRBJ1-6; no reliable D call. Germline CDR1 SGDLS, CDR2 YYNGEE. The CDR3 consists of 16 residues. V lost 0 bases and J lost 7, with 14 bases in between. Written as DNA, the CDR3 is TGTGCCAGCAGCGTAGAAGCGGGAGGTAACAATTCACCCCTCCACTTT. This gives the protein CASSVEAGGNNSPLHF.

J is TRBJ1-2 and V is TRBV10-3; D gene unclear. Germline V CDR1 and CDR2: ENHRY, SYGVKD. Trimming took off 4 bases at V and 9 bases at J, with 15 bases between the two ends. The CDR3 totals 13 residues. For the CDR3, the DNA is TGTGCCATCAGTGCTTCGGGATTAGGGAGCTACACCTTC. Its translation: CAISASGLGSYTF.

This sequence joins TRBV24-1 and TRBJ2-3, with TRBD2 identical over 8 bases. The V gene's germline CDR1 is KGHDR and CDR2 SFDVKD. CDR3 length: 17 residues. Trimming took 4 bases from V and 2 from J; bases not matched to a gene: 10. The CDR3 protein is CATSDPRAAGDTDTQYF. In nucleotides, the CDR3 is TGTGCCACCAGTGACCCAAGGGCAGCGGGAGACACAGATACGCAGTATTTT.

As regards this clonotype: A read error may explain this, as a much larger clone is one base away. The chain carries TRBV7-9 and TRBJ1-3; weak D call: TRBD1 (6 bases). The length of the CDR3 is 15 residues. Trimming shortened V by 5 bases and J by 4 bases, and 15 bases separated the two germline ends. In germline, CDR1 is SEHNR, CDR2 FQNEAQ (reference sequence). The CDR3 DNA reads TGTGCCAGCAGCCTCGGCAGGGGCGCAGGAAACACCATATATTTT. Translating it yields CASSLGRGAGNTIYF. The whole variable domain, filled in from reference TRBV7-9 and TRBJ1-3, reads DTGVSQNPRHKITKRGQNVTFRCDPISEHNRLYWYRQTLGQGPEFLTYFQNEAQLEKSRLLSDRFSAERPKGSFSTLEIQRTEQGDSAMYLCASSLGRGAGNTIYFGEGSWLTVV.

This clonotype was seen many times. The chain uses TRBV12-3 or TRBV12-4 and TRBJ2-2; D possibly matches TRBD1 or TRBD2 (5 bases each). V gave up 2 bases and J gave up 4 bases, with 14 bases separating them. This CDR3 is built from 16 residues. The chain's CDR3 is CASSLPKDTSTGELFF. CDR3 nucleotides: TGTGCCAGCAGTTTACCGAAGGACACTAGCACCGGGGAGCTGTTTTTT.

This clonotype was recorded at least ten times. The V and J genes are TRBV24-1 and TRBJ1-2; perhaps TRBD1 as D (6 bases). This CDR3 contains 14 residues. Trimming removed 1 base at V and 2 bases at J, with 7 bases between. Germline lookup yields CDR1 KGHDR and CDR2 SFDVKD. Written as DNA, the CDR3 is TGTGCCACCAGTGATTTTACAGGGAACTATGGCTACACCTTC. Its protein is CATSDFTGNYGYTF.

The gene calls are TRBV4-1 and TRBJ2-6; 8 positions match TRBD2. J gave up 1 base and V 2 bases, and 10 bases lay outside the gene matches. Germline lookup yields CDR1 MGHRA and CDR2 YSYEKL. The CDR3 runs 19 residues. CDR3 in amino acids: CASSQWSSGMVSGANVLTF. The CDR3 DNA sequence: TGCGCCAGCAGCCAATGGAGTAGCGGGATGGTTTCTGGGGCCAACGTCCTGACTTTC.

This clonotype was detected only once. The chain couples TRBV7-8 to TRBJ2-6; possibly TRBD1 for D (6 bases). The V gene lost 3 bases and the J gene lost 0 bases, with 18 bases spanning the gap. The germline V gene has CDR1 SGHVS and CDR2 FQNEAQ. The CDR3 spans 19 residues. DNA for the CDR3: TGTGCCAGCAGCTTCGGGTTCGGACAGCAGAGCTCTGGGGCCAACGTCCTGACTTTC. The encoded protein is CASSFGFGQQSSGANVLTF. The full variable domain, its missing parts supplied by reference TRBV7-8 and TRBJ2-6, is GAGVSQSPRYKVAKRGQDVALRCDPISGHVSLFWYQQALGQGPEFLTYFQNEAQLDKSGLPSDRFFAERPEGSVSTLKIQRTQQEDSAVYLCASSFGFGQQSSGANVLTFGAGSRLTVL.

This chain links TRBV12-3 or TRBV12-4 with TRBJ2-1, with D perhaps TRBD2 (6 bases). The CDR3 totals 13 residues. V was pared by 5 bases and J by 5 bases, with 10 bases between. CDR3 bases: TGTGCCAGCAGTGCCGCGGGACACAATGAGCAGTTCTTC. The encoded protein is CASSAAGHNEQFF.